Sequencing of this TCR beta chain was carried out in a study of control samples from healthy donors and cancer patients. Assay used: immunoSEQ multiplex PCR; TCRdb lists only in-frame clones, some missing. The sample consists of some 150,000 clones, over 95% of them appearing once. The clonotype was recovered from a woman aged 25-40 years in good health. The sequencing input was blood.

CDR3 nucleotides: TGTGCCAGCAGCTTAGGACCCCGTAAGTACTACGAGCAGTACTTC. Its protein product is CASSLGPRKYYEQYF. This chain joins TRBV11-2 and TRBJ2-7; D is undetermined. Germline CDR1 and CDR2: SGHAT and FQNNGV. This CDR3 is built from 15 residues. Trimming pared 1 base from V and 3 bases from J, leaving 13 bases between.